The sequence of this T cell receptor beta chain was determined in a study of T cells in women clearing cervical HPV infection. Looking at the study overall: Donors had HPV16-related CIN3 or worse; 2 had invasive cancer.

The assay was immunoSEQ multiplex PCR, and TCRdb's table has in-frame clones only and misses some. The sample has about 34,000 clones. To note about this clone: Its antigen is as yet unknown. From the germline J gene comes the end of the CDR3, since the read stops 3 residues before it.

Whole-study findings and limits: Controls had more TRBV6-7 (about 0.16%) than cases (about 0.11%).

The germline CDR1 and CDR2 sequences are SGHRS and YFSETQ. This CDR3 comprises 15 residues. This sequence joins TRBV5-1 and TRBJ2-4; the D gene is possibly TRBD2 (6 bases). The sequence derives from a woman between 18 and 70 years old with a cervical HPV16 infection that either progressed to CIN3+ or cleared (not recorded which). Sequencing input: blood buffy coat. Here the CDR3 reads CASSPGVGSQETQYF. The sequenced CDR3 bases are TGCGCCAGCAGCCCGGGGGTAGGCTCCCAAGAGACT.